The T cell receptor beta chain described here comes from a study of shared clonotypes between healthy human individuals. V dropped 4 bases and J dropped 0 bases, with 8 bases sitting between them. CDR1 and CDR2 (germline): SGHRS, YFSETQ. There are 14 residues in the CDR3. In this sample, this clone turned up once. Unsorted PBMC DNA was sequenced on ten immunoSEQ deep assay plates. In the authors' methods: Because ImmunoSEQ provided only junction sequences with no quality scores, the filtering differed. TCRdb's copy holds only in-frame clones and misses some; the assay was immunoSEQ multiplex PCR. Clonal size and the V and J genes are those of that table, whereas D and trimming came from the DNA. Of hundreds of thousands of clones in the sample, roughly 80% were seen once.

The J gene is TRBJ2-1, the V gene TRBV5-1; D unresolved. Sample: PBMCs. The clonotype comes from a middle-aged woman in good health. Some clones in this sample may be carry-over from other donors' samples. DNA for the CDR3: TGCGCCAGCAGCAGTGACTCCTCCTACAATGAGCAGTTCTTC. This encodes CASSSDSSYNEQFF.